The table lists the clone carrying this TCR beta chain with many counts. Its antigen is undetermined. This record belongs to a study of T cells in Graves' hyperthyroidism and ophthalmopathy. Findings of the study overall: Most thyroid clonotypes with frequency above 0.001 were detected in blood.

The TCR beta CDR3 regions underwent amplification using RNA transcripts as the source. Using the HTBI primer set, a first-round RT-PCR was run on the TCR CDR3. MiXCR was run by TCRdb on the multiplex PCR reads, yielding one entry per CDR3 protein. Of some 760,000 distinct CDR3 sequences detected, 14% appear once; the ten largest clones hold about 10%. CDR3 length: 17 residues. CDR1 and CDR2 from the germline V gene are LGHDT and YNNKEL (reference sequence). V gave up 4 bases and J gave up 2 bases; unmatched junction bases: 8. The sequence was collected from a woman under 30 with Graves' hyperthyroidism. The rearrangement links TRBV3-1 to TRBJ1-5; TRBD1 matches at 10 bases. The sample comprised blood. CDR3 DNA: TGTGCCAGCAGCCTCCGGGACAGGGGATGGGGCAATCAGCCCCAGCATTTT. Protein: CASSLRDRGWGNQPQHF.